A selection of T cell receptor beta chains follows, all from one sample in a study of beta chain features in type 1 diabetes. Clones were sequenced by immunoSEQ multiplex PCR, and TCRdb holds only the in-frame ones, with some missing. The data contain about 240,000 clones, around 26% of them seen just once; the ten biggest clones take up 3.5% to 4.5%. Sequencing used central memory CD4+ T cells from blood. These receptors came from a man aged 25 to 40 in good health. The CDR3 runs from the conserved cysteine through the conserved F or W. The D gene is left open where the match is weak. Where a row states a size, it is once, few, many or the class of an expanded clone; other rows omit it.

V gene	J gene	D gene	clone size	CDR3 protein	CDR3 DNA
TRBV7-2	TRBJ2-7	TRBD2	few	CASSYLAGGPPLEQYF	TGTGCCAGCAGCTACCTAGCGGGAGGGCCCCCCCTCGAGCAGTACTTC
TRBV30	TRBJ2-7	.	few	CAWSAQRALYF	TGTGCCTGGAGCGCCCAAAGGGCCCTGTACTTC
TRBV2	TRBJ2-1	TRBD2	few	CASSEGLAGYNEQFF	TGTGCCAGCAGTGAAGGACTAGCGGGGTACAATGAGCAGTTCTTC
TRBV9	TRBJ2-7	.	few	CASSVATQGTQYF	TGTGCCAGCAGCGTGGCGACACAGGGAACACAGTACTTC
TRBV6-6	TRBJ2-5	.	few	CASSHRVIGVETQYF	TGTGCCAGCAGCCACAGGGTTATCGGTGTGGAGACCCAGTACTTC
TRBV2	TRBJ2-6	TRBD1	.	CATARDSPSSGANVLTF	TGTGCCACCGCCCGGGACAGCCCTTCCTCTGGGGCCAACGTCCTGACTTTC
TRBV14	TRBJ2-1	.	few	CASSQDHAGNGDEQFF	TGTGCCAGCAGCCAAGATCACGCAGGGAACGGCGATGAGCAGTTCTTC
TRBV6-1	TRBJ1-2	.	.	CASTSGTSNYGYTF	TGTGCCAGCACCTCCGGGACATCTAACTATGGCTACACCTTC
TRBV25-1	TRBJ1-4	.	.	CASSEPWGPYEKLFF	TGTGCCAGCAGTGAGCCCTGGGGGCCCTATGAAAAACTGTTTTTT
TRBV9	TRBJ2-1	.	few	CASSVQIVSSYNEQFF	TGTGCCAGCAGCGTACAAATAGTTTCCTCCTACAATGAGCAGTTCTTC
TRBV7-9	TRBJ2-1	TRBD2	.	CASSSRTSRSSYNEQFF	TGTGCCAGCAGCTCCAGGACTAGCAGGAGCTCCTACAATGAGCAGTTCTTC
TRBV4-2	TRBJ2-7	.	.	CASSQEEGGRAGEQYF	TGTGCCAGCAGCCAAGAAGAAGGAGGTAGGGCGGGTGAGCAGTACTTC
TRBV25-1	TRBJ1-1	.	.	CASSANTEAFF	TGTGCCAGCAGTGCGAACACTGAAGCTTTCTTT
TRBV28	TRBJ1-5	TRBD1	.	CASSFRVTGDGRKPQHF	TGTGCCAGCAGTTTTCGGGTAACAGGGGACGGGAGGAAGCCCCAGCATTTT
TRBV10-3	TRBJ1-5	TRBD1	few	CAISQGDGQPQHF	TGTGCCATCAGTCAGGGGGATGGTCAGCCCCAGCATTTT
TRBV13	TRBJ2-7	.	many	CASSQSGTYEQYF	TGTGCCAGCAGCCAGAGCGGTACCTACGAGCAGTACTTC